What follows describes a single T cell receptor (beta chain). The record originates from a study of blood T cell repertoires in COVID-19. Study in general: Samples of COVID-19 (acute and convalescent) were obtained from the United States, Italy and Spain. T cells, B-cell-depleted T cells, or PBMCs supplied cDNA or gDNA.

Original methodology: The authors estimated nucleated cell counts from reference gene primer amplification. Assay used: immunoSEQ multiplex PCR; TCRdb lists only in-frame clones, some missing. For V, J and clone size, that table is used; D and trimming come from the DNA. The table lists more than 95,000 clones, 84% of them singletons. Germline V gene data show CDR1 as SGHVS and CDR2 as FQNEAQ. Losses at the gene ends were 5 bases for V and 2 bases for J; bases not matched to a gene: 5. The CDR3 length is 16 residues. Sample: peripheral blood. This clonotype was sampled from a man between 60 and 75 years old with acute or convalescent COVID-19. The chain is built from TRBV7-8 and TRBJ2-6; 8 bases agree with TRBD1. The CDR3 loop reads CASSKQDRAGANVLTF. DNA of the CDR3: TGTGCCAGCAGCAAACAGGACAGGGCTGGGGCCAACGTCCTGACTTTC.